The present T cell receptor beta chain was sequenced within a study of T-cell reconstitution after alpha-beta-depleted transplantation in children. This clonotype showed up many times. Its target is not known. Unique molecular identifiers were built into the TCRbeta library. MiXCR, run by TCRdb on the PCR reads, gives a single entry per CDR3 protein. This sample carries 300,000 to 400,000 distinct CDR3 sequences, roughly 21% of them seen once, and the ten largest clones take approximately 9.9%. Whole-study findings and limits: Expanded graft clones numbering several hundred reportedly gave rise to alpha-beta T cells about two months after transplant.

The CDR3 is 14 residues long. The germline V gene encodes CDR1 SGHDT and CDR2 YYEEEE. V shed 1 base, J shed 5 bases, and the junction held 6 bases outside the gene matches. V and J are TRBV5-6 and TRBJ2-7; TRBD2 matches 7 bases. This clonotype originated in a male patient aged 10-17 years who had a stem cell transplant for acute lymphoblastic leukemia, so the T cells may come from the graft donor. This sample comprised PBMCs, mostly from graft donor cells, obtained 180 days after TCRalphabeta/CD19-depleted stem cell transplant. The CDR3 loop reads CASSLWGGLHEQYF. Written as DNA, the CDR3 is TGTGCCAGCAGCTTGTGGGGGGGTCTCCACGAGCAGTACTTC. The full variable domain, completed using reference TRBV5-6 and TRBJ2-7, is DAGVTQSPTHLIKTRGQQVTLRCSPKSGHDTVSWYQQALGQGPQFIFQYYEEEERQRGNFPDRFSGHQFPNYSSELNVNALLLGDSALYLCASSLWGGLHEQYFGPGTRLTVT.